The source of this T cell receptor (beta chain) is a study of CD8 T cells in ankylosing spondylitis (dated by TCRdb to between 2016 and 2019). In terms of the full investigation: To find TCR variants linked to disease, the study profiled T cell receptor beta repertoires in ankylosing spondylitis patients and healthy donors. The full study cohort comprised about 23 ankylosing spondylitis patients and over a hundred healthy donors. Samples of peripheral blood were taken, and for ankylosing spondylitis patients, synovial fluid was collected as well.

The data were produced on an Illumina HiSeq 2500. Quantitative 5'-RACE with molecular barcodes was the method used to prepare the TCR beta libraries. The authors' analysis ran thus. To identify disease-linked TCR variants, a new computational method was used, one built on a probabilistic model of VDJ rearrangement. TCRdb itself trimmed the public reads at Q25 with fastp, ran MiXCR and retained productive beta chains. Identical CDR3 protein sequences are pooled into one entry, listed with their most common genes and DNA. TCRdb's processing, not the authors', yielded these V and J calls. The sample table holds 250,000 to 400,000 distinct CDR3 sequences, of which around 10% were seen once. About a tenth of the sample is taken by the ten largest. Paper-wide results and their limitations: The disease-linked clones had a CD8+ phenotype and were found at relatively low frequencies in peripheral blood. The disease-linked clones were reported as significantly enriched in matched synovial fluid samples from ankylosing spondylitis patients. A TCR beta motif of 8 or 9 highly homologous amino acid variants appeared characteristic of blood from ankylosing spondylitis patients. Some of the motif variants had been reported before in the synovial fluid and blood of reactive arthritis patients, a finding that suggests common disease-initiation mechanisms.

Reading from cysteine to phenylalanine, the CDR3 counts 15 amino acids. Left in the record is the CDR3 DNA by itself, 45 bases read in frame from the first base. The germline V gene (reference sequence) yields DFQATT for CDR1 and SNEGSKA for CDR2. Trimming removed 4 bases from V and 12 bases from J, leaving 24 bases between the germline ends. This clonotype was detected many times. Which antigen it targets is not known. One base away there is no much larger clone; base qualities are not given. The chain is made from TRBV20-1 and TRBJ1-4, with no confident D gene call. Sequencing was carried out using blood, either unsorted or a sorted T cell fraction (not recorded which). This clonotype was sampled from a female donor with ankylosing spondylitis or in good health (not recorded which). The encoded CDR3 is CSATTYPGGREELFF. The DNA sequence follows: TGCAGTGCTACCACGTATCCCGGCGGCCGTGAGGAACTGTTTTTT.